One sample yielded the 30 T cell receptor beta chains listed below, sequenced in a study of cytomegalovirus exposure and HLA in healthy donors. With 60 Vbeta and 13 Jbeta primers, the PCR was carried out. Using immunoSEQ multiplex PCR, the repertoire was profiled, and TCRdb retains in-frame clones only, with some absent. The repertoire has 200,000 or so clones, 76% of them found once; the top ten carry over 0.55%. The sample consisted of PBMCs. These TCRs come from a young man in good health and CMV-seronegative.

The chain combines TRBV28 with TRBJ2-4; D is perhaps TRBD1 (5 bases). The V and J ends lost 6 bases and 1 base respectively, with 16 bases between them. There are 16 residues in the CDR3. CDR1 and CDR2 (germline): MDHEN, SYDVKM. As DNA, the CDR3 is TGTGCCAGCAGCCTGACAGAGACTGGGGCCAAAAACATTCAGTACTTC. This sequence encodes CASSLTETGAKNIQYF.

The V gene is TRBV5-1, the J gene TRBJ2-3; 12 nucleotides line up with TRBD2. Germline loops: CDR1 SGHRS, CDR2 YFSETQ. V lost 4 bases and J lost 1; bases outside the gene matches: 7. The CDR3 runs to 17 residues. CDR3 residues: CASSETSGSQGTDTQYF. The CDR3 nucleotides are TGCGCCAGCAGCGAGACTAGCGGGAGTCAGGGCACAGATACGCAGTATTTT.

The chain is built from TRBV19 and TRBJ2-2; 13 positions agree with TRBD2. The ends lost 3 bases at V and 6 bases at J; junction bases unmatched: 4. Germline CDR1 and CDR2: LNHDA and SQIVND (reference sequence). This CDR3 has 16 amino acids. Here the CDR3 reads CASSIWTSGRAGELFF. The CDR3 DNA reads as TGTGCCAGTAGTATTTGGACTAGCGGGAGAGCCGGGGAGCTGTTTTTT.

The chain links TRBV30 to TRBJ2-3; 7 bases are shared with TRBD1. The trim removed 3 bases at V and 5 bases at J, leaving 14 bases unmatched. The V gene's germline CDR1 is GTSNPN and CDR2 SVGIG (reference sequence). This CDR3 comprises 16 residues. CDR3 nucleotides: TGTGCCTGGAGCCCATCGCGACAGGGTCTTGTAGATACGCAGTATTTT. Its protein is CAWSPSRQGLVDTQYF.

The chain has TRBV6-1 and TRBJ2-1; weak D call: TRBD1 (5 bases). The germline V gene encodes CDR1 MNHNS and CDR2 SASEGT. The CDR3 consists of 14 residues. The V gene lost 5 bases and the J gene lost 5 bases, with 13 bases spanning the gap. The CDR3 is CASSPRTYNNEQFF. DNA for the CDR3: TGTGCCAGCAGTCCTCGGACATATAACAATGAGCAGTTCTTC.

The chain links TRBV2 to TRBJ1-6; TRBD1 might be the D (5 bases). Germline V CDR1 and CDR2: SNHLY, FYNNEI. The CDR3 consists of 14 residues. Deletions cut 5 bases from V and 7 bases from J, with 12 bases between. The CDR3 region has the DNA TGTGCCAGCAGTTCGGACGGGGGGAATTCACCCCTCCACTTT. Amino acids: CASSSDGGNSPLHF.

V and J are TRBV7-9 and TRBJ1-2; 8 positions agree with TRBD1. Germline-derived CDR1 and CDR2 are SEHNR and FQNEAQ (reference sequence). V was clipped by 4 bases and J by 8 bases; unmatched bases: 9. CDR3 length: 14 residues. CDR3 amino acids: CASSSPGGYVGYTF. The CDR3 nucleotides read TGTGCCAGCAGCTCCCCAGGGGGCTACGTCGGCTACACCTTC.

The chain links TRBV5-1 to TRBJ2-7; TRBD1 matches 7 bases. Trimming cost V 4 bases and J 2 bases; bases outside gene matches: 3. Germline loops: CDR1 SGHRS, CDR2 YFSETQ. The length of the CDR3 is 13 residues. The CDR3 loop is CASSPQGAYEQYF. CDR3 bases: TGCGCCAGCAGCCCCCAGGGGGCCTACGAGCAGTACTTC.

This chain joins TRBV5-1 and TRBJ2-3; 8 nucleotides match TRBD1. This CDR3 is built from 16 residues. V lost 4 bases and J lost 1; bases outside the gene matches: 8. From germline, CDR1 is SGHRS and CDR2 YFSETQ. The CDR3 spells CASSQRPGQGTDTQYF. The DNA of the CDR3 is TGCGCCAGCAGCCAAAGACCGGGACAGGGCACAGATACGCAGTATTTT. Full variable domain (remainder filled in from reference TRBV5-1 and TRBJ2-3): KAGVTQTPRYLIKTRGQQVTLSCSPISGHRSVSWYQQTPGQGLQFLFEYFSETQRNKGNFPGRFSGRQFSNSRSEMNVSTLELGDSALYLCASSQRPGQGTDTQYFGPGTRLTVL.

V is TRBV2 and J is TRBJ2-1; D remains ambiguous. CDR1 and CDR2 (germline): SNHLY, FYNNEI. V lost 4 bases and J lost 4, with 8 bases in between. The CDR3 is 13 residues long. CDR3 DNA sequence: TGTGCCAGCAGTGTACTTCAATACAATGAGCAGTTCTTC. This translates into CASSVLQYNEQFF.

The chain joins TRBV7-9 to TRBJ1-1; 7 bases map to TRBD1. The V and J ends lost 1 base and 5 bases, in that order; junction bases with no gene match: 7. Germline CDR1 SEHNR, CDR2 FQNEAQ (reference sequence). The CDR3 runs to 15 residues. In nucleotides, the CDR3 is TGTGCCAGCAGCTTAGGTTCGACAGGGAGTACTGAAGCTTTCTTT. Residues: CASSLGSTGSTEAFF.

V is TRBV27 and J is TRBJ2-2; a weak D match, TRBD2 (5 bases). Germline CDR1 is MNHEY and CDR2 is SMNVEV (reference sequence). Trimming left V 7 bases short and J 3 bases short, with 9 bases between. There are 13 residues in the CDR3. The CDR3 is CASTGSYTGELFF. The CDR3 bases are TGTGCCAGCACGGGGTCTTACACCGGGGAGCTGTTTTTT.

Here the CDR3 reads CASSAGTGAPEYF. In nucleotides, the CDR3 is TGTGCCAGCAGCGCCGGGACAGGGGCACCGGAATACTTC. This sequence joins TRBV9 and TRBJ2-5; 10 bases are shared with TRBD1. J was trimmed by 14 bases and V by 3 bases; bases with no gene match: 10. Germline V gene sequence: CDR1 SGDLS, CDR2 YYNGEE. The CDR3 has 13 amino acids.

The chain recombines TRBV2 with TRBJ2-3; D perhaps matches TRBD1 (5 bases). The V gene's germline CDR1 is SNHLY and CDR2 FYNNEI. Deletions cut 1 base from V and 0 bases from J, with 14 bases between. This CDR3 contains 17 residues. CDR3 in amino acids: CASSEDRTRSSTDTQYF. DNA for the CDR3: TGTGCCAGCAGTGAAGACAGGACACGTTCTAGCACAGATACGCAGTATTTT.

This rearrangement joins TRBV5-4 to TRBJ2-1; D call uncertain. The CDR3 totals 12 residues. CDR1 is SGHNT and CDR2 is YYREEE in the germline V gene (reference sequence). V lost 0 bases and J 8 bases, leaving 6 bases between the germline ends. The CDR3 sequence: CASSLGVDEQFF. CDR3 coding DNA: TGTGCCAGCAGCTTGGGAGTCGATGAGCAGTTCTTC.

The rearrangement uses TRBV2 and TRBJ1-2; 8 bases are shared with TRBD1. Germline loops: CDR1 SNHLY, CDR2 FYNNEI. The ends lost 6 bases at V and 7 bases at J; junction bases unmatched: 10. The CDR3 has 14 residues. The CDR3 DNA is TGTGCCAGCAGCCGGGACAGGTCGAACCGTGGCTACACCTTC. This sequence encodes CASSRDRSNRGYTF.

This chain links TRBV10-1 with TRBJ2-7, with D possibly TRBD2 on 6 matching bases. The V end was cut by 2 bases, the J end by 2 bases, with 10 bases between. Per the germline V gene, CDR1 is WNHNN and CDR2 is SYGVQD (reference sequence). This CDR3 is built from 14 residues. CDR3 sequence (DNA): TGCGCCAGCAGTGAGGGGACTCGCCCCTACGAGCAGTACTTC. Translation gives CASSEGTRPYEQYF.

This clone was observed once. This rearrangement joins TRBV29-1 to TRBJ2-7, with 7 bases that match TRBD1. Germline CDR1 and CDR2: SQVTM and ANQGSEA. This CDR3 region has 13 residues. V lost 5 bases, J lost 3 bases, and 7 bases stayed unmatched. The CDR3 sequence is CSVISGTDYEQYF. The CDR3 bases are TGCAGCGTTATTTCCGGGACAGACTACGAGCAGTACTTC.

This rearrangement joins TRBV6-1 to TRBJ1-2; TRBD1 matches at 7 bases. From germline, CDR1 is MNHNS and CDR2 SASEGT. With V trimmed by 6 bases and J by 6 bases, 10 bases remained unmatched. There are 14 residues in the CDR3. CDR3 nucleotide sequence: TGTGCCAGCAGCCCAAAGCCGACAGGGAATGGCTACACCTTC. Translating it yields CASSPKPTGNGYTF.

A word on this clone: The junction does not match germline at one end; this may be a read error. J is TRBJ2-6 and V is TRBV7-9; D remains unclear. Per germline, CDR1 SEHNR and CDR2 FQNEAQ (reference sequence). CDR3 length: 16 residues. The CDR3 region is CSSSLSGYSGANVLTF. CDR3 DNA sequence: TGTTCCAGCAGCTTATCGGGTTACTCTGGGGCCAACGTCCTGACTTTC.

This clone was seen a few times. The chain uses TRBV5-4 and TRBJ2-1; 11 bases match TRBD2. This CDR3 comprises 15 residues. With V trimmed by 4 bases and J by 5 bases, 5 bases remained unmatched. In germline, CDR1 is SGHNT, CDR2 YYREEE (reference sequence). CDR3 bases: TGTGCCAGCAGCCTAGCGGGAGGCCCCCACAATGAGCAGTTCTTC. It codes for CASSLAGGPHNEQFF.

The DNA of the CDR3 is TGTGCCAGCAGTCTAGCATTACGGACTAGCGGGCGTCCCTACGAGCAGTACTTC. It encodes CASSLALRTSGRPYEQYF. The rearrangement links TRBV27 to TRBJ2-7, with TRBD2 identical over 11 bases. V lost 5 bases, J lost 2 bases, and 14 bases stayed unmatched. The germline gives CDR1 MNHEY, CDR2 SMNVEV (reference sequence). The CDR3 is 18 amino acids.

The chain uses TRBV28 and TRBJ1-2, with 7 bases aligning to TRBD1. The CDR3 extends over 17 amino acids. Germline CDR1 reads MDHEN; CDR2 reads SYDVKM. The trim removed 3 bases at V and 1 base at J, leaving 11 bases unmatched. CDR3 sequence (DNA): TGTGCCAGCAGTTTGGGGGACAGAGTCCTTTTTAACTATGGCTACACCTTC. This encodes CASSLGDRVLFNYGYTF.

The chain carries TRBV28 and TRBJ1-2; no firm D call. Trimming left V 5 bases short and J 8 bases short, with 15 bases between. CDR1 and CDR2 from the germline V gene are MDHEN and SYDVKM. The CDR3 spans 13 residues. The CDR3 reads CASSTVVKRGYTF. The CDR3 nucleotides are TGTGCCAGCAGTACAGTGGTCAAGAGAGGCTACACCTTC.

The chain links TRBV2 to TRBJ2-7; D unresolved. The length of the CDR3 is 11 residues. V lost 4 bases, J lost 7 bases, and 8 bases lay in between. The germline V gene has CDR1 SNHLY and CDR2 FYNNEI. The CDR3 spells CASSGLREQYF. The CDR3 nucleotides are TGTGCCAGCAGTGGGTTGAGGGAGCAGTACTTC.

CDR3 residues: CASSDTGSTDTQYF. As DNA, the CDR3 is TGTGCCAGCAGTGACACAGGAAGCACAGATACGCAGTATTTT. The gene calls are TRBV2 and TRBJ2-3; possibly TRBD1 for D (5 bases). Germline CDR1 SNHLY, CDR2 FYNNEI. The CDR3 has 14 amino acids. V gave up 3 bases and J gave up 0 bases, with 7 bases separating them.

The chain links TRBV30 to TRBJ1-2; 7 nucleotides line up with TRBD1. The V segment lost 1 base and the J segment 7 bases; nucleotides outside the gene matches: 6. This CDR3 region has 13 residues. Germline CDR1 GTSNPN, CDR2 SVGIG (reference sequence). The CDR3 region has the DNA TGTGCCTGGAGTGGAGGGGGCGCCGGTGGCTACACCTTC. Translation: CAWSGGGAGGYTF.

The gene calls are TRBV2 and TRBJ2-6; no clear D. Germline CDR1 and CDR2: SNHLY and FYNNEI. The V end was cut by 2 bases, the J end by 0 bases, with 11 bases between. This CDR3 spans 17 amino acids. CDR3 amino acids: CASSEYSPGSGANVLTF. For the CDR3, the DNA is TGTGCCAGCAGTGAATACAGCCCTGGCTCTGGGGCCAACGTCCTGACTTTC.

The CDR3 region has the DNA TGTGCCAGCAGCTTGGACGCGTGGACTACTTCCTACGAGCAGTACTTC. Its protein is CASSLDAWTTSYEQYF. The V and J genes are TRBV5-6 and TRBJ2-7; D is perhaps TRBD2 (6 bases). Between the trimmed V and J ends, which lost 0 bases and 1 base, there was a span of 14 bases. Germline CDR1 reads SGHDT; CDR2 reads YYEEEE. CDR3 length: 16 residues.

This clone was recorded once. The chain recombines TRBV5-8 with TRBJ2-5; the match to TRBD1 covers 9 bases. The J call is doubtful: the DNA matches TRBJ2-7 better. The CDR3 consists of 14 residues. CDR1 is SGHTS, CDR2 YDEGEE, per germline. CDR3 protein: CASSTGTGSYEQYF. As DNA, the CDR3 is TGTGCCAGCAGTACCGGGACAGGGTCGTACGAGCAGTACTTC.